Each of the 8 T cell receptor beta chains below was sequenced from the same sample in a study of T-cell reconstitution after alpha-beta-depleted transplantation in children. Preparation of the TCRbeta library was carried out with unique molecular identifiers. TCRdb re-called the PCR reads with MiXCR, one entry per CDR3 protein. Of 550,000 to 800,000 distinct CDR3 sequences listed, around 13% are singletons. This specimen was PBMCs, taken before TCRalphabeta/CD19-depleted stem cell transplant. Receptors were obtained from a girl aged 2 to 9 with congenital amegakaryocytic thrombocytopenia, due to receive a stem cell transplant.

This clonotype appeared many times. The rearrangement uses TRBV24-1 and TRBJ2-3, with D tentatively TRBD1 (5 bases). This CDR3 spans 15 amino acids. Germline CDR1 and CDR2: KGHDR and SFDVKD. V lost 1 base and J 4 bases, leaving 11 bases between the germline ends. CDR3 nucleotides: TGTGCCACCAGTGATTTCAGGACAAGGTCAGATACGCAGTATTTT. It encodes CATSDFRTRSDTQYF.

The chain joins TRBV5-1 to TRBJ2-1; 8 bases are shared with TRBD1. CDR1 is SGHRS, CDR2 YFSETQ, per germline. J lost 7 bases, V lost 0 bases, and 12 bases had no gene match. The CDR3 consists of 17 residues. The CDR3 DNA reads as TGCGCCAGCAGCTTGGGGGCTGCGACAGGGGTGTTAAATGAGCAGTTCTTC. This gives the protein CASSLGAATGVLNEQFF.

This clonotype was recorded many times. The J gene is TRBJ2-5, the V gene TRBV29-1; the D gene could be TRBD1 or TRBD2 (5 bases each). The CDR3 is 14 amino acids. Germline lookup yields CDR1 SQVTM and CDR2 ANQGSEA. The V and J ends lost 6 bases and 7 bases respectively, with 21 bases between them. CDR3 loop: CSVDFFRTGGTQYF. As DNA, the CDR3 is TGCAGCGTGGACTTTTTTCGGACTGGGGGGACCCAGTACTTC.

This clonotype came up many times. The V gene is TRBV5-1, the J gene TRBJ2-3; TRBD1 aligns across 7 bases. Losses at the gene ends were 3 bases for V and 2 bases for J; bases not matched to a gene: 3. The CDR3 is 14 residues long. The germline CDR1 and CDR2 sequences are SGHRS and YFSETQ. This CDR3 reads CASSSDRLTDTQYF. As DNA, the CDR3 is TGCGCCAGCAGCTCGGACAGGCTCACAGATACGCAGTATTTT.

This clonotype was counted at least ten times. The chain combines TRBV28 with TRBJ2-5; no firm D call. Germline assignment: CDR1 MDHEN and CDR2 SYDVKM. V lost 4 bases and J lost 5, with 8 bases in between. The CDR3 contains 12 residues. In nucleotides, the CDR3 is TGTGCCAGCAGTTATGGAACCGAGACCCAGTACTTC. This sequence encodes CASSYGTETQYF.

Many counts were recorded for this clonotype. The gene calls are TRBV29-1 and TRBJ1-1; no firm D call. The CDR3 length is 11 residues. Germline CDR1 reads SQVTM; CDR2 reads ANQGSEA. Trimming removed 5 bases from V and 1 base from J, with 5 bases in between. This CDR3 reads CSVPRNTEAFF. DNA for the CDR3: TGCAGCGTTCCCAGGAACACTGAAGCTTTCTTT.

There are a few counts of this clonotype. The chain uses TRBV11-2 and TRBJ1-1; D call uncertain. The CDR3 runs to 15 residues. Germline assignment: CDR1 SGHAT and CDR2 FQNNGV. Trimming left V 1 base short and J 0 bases short, with 9 bases between. The DNA of the CDR3 is TGTGCCAGCAGCTTAGTTGAGGGCATGAACACTGAAGCTTTCTTT. Its protein product is CASSLVEGMNTEAFF.

This clonotype appeared many times. CDR3 loop: CASSSDSSTYEQYF. DNA for the CDR3: TGCGCCAGCAGCTCAGACTCATCGACCTACGAGCAGTACTTC. This chain links TRBV5-1 with TRBJ2-7; no definite D call. This CDR3 comprises 14 residues. V was cut by 3 bases and J by 2 bases, with 12 bases left in between. Germline CDR1 SGHRS, CDR2 YFSETQ.